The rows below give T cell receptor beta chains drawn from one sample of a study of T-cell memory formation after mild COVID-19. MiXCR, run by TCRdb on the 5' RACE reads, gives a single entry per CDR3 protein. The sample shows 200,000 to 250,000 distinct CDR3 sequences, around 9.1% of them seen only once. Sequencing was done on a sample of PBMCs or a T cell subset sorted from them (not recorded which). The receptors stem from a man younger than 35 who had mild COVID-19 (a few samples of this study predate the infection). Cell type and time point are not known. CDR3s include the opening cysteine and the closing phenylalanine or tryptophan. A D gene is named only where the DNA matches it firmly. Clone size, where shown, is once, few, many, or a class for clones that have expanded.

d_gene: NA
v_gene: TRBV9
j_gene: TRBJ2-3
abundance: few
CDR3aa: CASSVASSNTQYF
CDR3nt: TGTGCCAGCAGCGTAGCTTCCAGTAATACGCAGTATTTT

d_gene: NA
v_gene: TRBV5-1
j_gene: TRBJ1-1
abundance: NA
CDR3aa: CASSGVVGNTEAFF
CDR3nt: TGCGCCAGCAGCGGAGTTGTGGGTAACACTGAAGCTTTCTTT

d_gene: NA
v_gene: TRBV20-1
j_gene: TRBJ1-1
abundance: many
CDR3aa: CSARGRAEAFF
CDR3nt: TGCAGTGCTAGGGGGAGGGCTGAAGCTTTCTTT

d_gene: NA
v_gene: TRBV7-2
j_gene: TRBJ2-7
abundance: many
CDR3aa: CASSQGLVYYEQYF
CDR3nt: TGTGCCAGCAGCCAGGGACTCGTATACTACGAGCAGTACTTC

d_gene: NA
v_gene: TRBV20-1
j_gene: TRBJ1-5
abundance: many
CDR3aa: CSAKVGDQPQHF
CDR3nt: TGCAGCGCGAAGGTCGGGGATCAGCCCCAGCATTTT

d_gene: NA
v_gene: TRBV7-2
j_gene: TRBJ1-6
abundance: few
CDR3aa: CASSSRIDNSPLHF
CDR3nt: TGTGCCAGCAGCTCCCGGATCGATAATTCACCCCTCCACTTT

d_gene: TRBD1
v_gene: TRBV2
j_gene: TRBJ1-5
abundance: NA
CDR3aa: CASSDTGQGMSQPQHF
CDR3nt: TGTGCCAGCAGCGACACCGGACAGGGTATGTCTCAGCCCCAGCATTTT

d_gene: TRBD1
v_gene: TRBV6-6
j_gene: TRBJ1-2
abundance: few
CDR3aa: CASSDPQLDRDYGYTF
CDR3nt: TGTGCCAGCAGTGACCCTCAACTCGACAGGGATTATGGCTACACCTTC

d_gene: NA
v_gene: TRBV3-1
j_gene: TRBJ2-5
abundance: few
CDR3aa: CASSRSAGETQYF
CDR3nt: TGTGCCAGCAGCCGCAGCGCCGGGGAGACCCAGTACTTC

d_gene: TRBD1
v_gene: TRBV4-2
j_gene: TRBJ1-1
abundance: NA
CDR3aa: CASSKDRYTEAFF
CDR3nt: TGTGCCAGCAGCAAGGACAGGTACACTGAAGCTTTCTTT

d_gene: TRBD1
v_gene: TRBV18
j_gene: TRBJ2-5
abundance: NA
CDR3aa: CASSPAAAGGETQYF
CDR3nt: TGTGCCAGCTCACCCGCGGCGGCAGGGGGTGAGACCCAGTACTTC

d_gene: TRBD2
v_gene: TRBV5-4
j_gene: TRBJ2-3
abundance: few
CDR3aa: CASSLTSGPTDTQYF
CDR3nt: TGTGCCAGCAGCTTGACTAGCGGGCCCACAGATACGCAGTATTTT

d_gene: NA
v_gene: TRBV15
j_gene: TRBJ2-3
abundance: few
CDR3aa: CATSRDTSTQYF
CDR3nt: TGTGCCACCAGCAGAGATACTAGCACGCAGTATTTT

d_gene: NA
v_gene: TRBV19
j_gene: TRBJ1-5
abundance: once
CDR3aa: CASSKVWGQPQHF
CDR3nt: TGTGCCAGTAGTAAGGTCTGGGGGCAGCCCCAGCATTTT